This record concerns one TCR beta chain sequence. No antigen is known for it. Data came from immunoSEQ multiplex PCR; TCRdb stores just in-frame clones and leaves some out. There are roughly 100,000 clones in the sample; 86% occur only once, and under 9.5% lies in the top ten. This record belongs to a study of radiation and T cells in renal cell carcinoma. Points from the study as a whole: Top tumor clonotypes rose in blood 2 weeks post-radiation, then contracted. Pretreatment tumor biopsies were lacking, so baseline clonotypes are unknown.

Time point noted: baseline pretreatment blood. Documented treatment: 15 Gy SBRT to primary tumor, nephrectomy 4 weeks later. Radiation-treated patients gave blood at baseline, week 2 and week 4. This renal cell carcinoma was of the clear cell type. The receptor was derived from a man over 45 with renal cell carcinoma. The sequenced sample was blood, obtained from a patient whose treatment included radiotherapy and nephrectomy.

The CDR3 loop reads CASSPQTSGFSGDTQYF. The CDR3 DNA sequence: TGTGCCAGCAGCCCTCAAACTAGCGGGTTTAGTGGTGATACGCAGTATTTT. The genes are TRBV7-2 and TRBJ2-3; 9 bases are shared with TRBD2. CDR1 is SGHTA, CDR2 FQGNSA, per germline. The CDR3 loop spans 17 amino acids. J gave up 6 bases and V 5 bases, and 15 bases lay outside the gene matches.